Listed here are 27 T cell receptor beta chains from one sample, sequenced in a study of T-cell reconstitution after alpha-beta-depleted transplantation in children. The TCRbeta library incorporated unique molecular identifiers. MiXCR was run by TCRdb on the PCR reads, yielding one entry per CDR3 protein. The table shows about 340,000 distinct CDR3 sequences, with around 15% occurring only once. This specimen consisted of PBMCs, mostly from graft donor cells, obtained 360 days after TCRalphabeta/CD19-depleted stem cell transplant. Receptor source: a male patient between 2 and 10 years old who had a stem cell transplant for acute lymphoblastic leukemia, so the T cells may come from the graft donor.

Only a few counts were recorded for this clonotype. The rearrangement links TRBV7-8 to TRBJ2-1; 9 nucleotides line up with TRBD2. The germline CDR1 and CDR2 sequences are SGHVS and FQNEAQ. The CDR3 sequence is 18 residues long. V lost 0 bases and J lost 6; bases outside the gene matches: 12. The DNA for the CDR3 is TGTGCCAGCAGCTTAGCCCCCTTTTTAGCGGGAGTGATCAATGAGCAGTTCTTC. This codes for CASSLAPFLAGVINEQFF.

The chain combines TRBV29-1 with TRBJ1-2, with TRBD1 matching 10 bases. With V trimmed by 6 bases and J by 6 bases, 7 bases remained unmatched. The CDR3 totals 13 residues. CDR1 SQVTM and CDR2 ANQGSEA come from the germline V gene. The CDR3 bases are TGCAGCGTCGGGGGACAGGGGAAGAATGGCTACACCTTC. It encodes CSVGGQGKNGYTF. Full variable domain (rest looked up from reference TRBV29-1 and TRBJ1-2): SAVISQKPSRDICQRGTSLTIQCQVDSQVTMMFWYRQQPGQSLTLIATANQGSEATYESGFVIDKFPISRPNLTFSTLTVSNMSPEDSSIYLCSVGGQGKNGYTFGSGTRLTVV.

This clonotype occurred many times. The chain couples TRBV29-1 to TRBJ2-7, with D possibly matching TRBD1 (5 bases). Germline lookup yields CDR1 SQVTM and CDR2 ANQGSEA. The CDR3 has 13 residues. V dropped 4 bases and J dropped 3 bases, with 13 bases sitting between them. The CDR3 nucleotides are TGCAGCGTTGCGTTAGCTGACAGCTACGAGCAGTACTTC. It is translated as CSVALADSYEQYF.

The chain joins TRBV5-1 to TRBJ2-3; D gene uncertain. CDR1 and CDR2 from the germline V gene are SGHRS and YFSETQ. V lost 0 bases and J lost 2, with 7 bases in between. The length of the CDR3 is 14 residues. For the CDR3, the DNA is TGCGCCAGCAGCTTGGCCCTGCTCACAGATACGCAGTATTTT. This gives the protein CASSLALLTDTQYF.

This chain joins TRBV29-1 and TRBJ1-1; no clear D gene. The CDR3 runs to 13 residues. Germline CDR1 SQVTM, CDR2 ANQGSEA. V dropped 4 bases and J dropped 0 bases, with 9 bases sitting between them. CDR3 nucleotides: TGCAGCGTTGCTGACGGGATGAACACTGAAGCTTTCTTT. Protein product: CSVADGMNTEAFF.

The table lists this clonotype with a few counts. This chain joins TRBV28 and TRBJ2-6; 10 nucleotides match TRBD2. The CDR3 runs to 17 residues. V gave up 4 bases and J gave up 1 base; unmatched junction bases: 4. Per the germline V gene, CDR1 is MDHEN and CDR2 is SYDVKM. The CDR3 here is CASSSAGGPSGANVLTF. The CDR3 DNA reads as TGTGCCAGCAGTTCAGCGGGAGGGCCTTCTGGGGCCAACGTCCTGACTTTC.

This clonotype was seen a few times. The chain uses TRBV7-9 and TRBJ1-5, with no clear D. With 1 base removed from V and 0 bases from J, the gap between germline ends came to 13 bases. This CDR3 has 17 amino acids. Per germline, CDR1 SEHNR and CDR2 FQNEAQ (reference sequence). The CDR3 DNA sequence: TGTGCCAGCAGCTTAGTGGCCGGGCCTTATAGCAATCAGCCCCAGCATTTT. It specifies CASSLVAGPYSNQPQHF.

The CDR3 nucleotides are TGTGCCATCAGTGGACGGACAGAGTCCTACAATGAGCAGTTCTTC. Translating gives CAISGRTESYNEQFF. This sequence joins TRBV10-3 and TRBJ2-1; tentative D call: TRBD1 (6 bases). Trimming removed 4 bases from V and 1 base from J, with 11 bases in between. The germline gives CDR1 ENHRY, CDR2 SYGVKD. This CDR3 spans 15 amino acids.

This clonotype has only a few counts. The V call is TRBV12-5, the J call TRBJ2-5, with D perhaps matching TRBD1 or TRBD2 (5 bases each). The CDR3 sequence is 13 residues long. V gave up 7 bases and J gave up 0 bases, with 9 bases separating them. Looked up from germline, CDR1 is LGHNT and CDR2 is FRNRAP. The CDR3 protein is CASAEGYQETQYF. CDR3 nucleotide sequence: TGTGCTAGTGCCGAGGGGTACCAAGAGACCCAGTACTTC.

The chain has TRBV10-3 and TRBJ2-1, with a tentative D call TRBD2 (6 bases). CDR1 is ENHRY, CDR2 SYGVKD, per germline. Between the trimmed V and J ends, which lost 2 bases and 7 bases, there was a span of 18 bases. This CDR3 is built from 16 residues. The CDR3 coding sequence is TGTGCCATCAGTGAGCCGGGGCCGCGTGGGAGGAATGAGCAGTTCTTC. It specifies CAISEPGPRGRNEQFF.

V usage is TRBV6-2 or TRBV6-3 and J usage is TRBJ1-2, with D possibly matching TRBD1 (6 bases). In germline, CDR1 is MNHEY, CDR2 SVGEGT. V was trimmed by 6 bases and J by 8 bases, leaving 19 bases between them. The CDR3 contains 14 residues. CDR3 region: CASRRAGENRGYTF. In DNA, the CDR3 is TGTGCCAGCAGAAGGGCAGGGGAGAATCGGGGCTACACCTTC.

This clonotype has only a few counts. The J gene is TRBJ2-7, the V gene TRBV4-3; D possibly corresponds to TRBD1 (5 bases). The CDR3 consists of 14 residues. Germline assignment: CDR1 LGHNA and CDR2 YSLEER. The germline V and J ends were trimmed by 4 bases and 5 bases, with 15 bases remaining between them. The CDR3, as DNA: TGCGCCAGCAGCCCCACTATCAGGGAAAACGAGCAGTACTTC. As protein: CASSPTIRENEQYF.

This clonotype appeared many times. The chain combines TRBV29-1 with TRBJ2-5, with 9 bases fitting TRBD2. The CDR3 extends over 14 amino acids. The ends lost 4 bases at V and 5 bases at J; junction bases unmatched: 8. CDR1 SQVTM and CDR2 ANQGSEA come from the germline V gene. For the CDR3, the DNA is TGCAGCGTTGTGCTAGCGGGATGGGAGGAGACCCAGTACTTC. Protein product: CSVVLAGWEETQYF. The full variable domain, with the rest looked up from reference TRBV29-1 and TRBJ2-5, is SAVISQKPSRDICQRGTSLTIQCQVDSQVTMMFWYRQQPGQSLTLIATANQGSEATYESGFVIDKFPISRPNLTFSTLTVSNMSPEDSSIYLCSVVLAGWEETQYFGPGTRLLVL.

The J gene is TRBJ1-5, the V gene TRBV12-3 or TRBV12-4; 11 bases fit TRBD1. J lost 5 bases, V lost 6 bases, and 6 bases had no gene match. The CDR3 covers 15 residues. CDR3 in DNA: TGTGCCAGCAGGCGGGACAGGGGGGAATATCAGCCCCAGCATTTT. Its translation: CASRRDRGEYQPQHF.

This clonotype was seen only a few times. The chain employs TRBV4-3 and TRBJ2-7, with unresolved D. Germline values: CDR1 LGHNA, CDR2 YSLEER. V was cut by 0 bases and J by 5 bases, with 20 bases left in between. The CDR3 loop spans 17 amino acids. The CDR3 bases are TGCGCCAGCAGCCAAGAAACGAAGGAGCCCCTCGGAGACGAGCAGTACTTC. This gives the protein CASSQETKEPLGDEQYF.

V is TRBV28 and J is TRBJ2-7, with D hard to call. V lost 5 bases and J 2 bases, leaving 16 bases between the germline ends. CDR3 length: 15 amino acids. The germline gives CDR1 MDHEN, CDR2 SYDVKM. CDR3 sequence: CASSTPTVLAYEQYF. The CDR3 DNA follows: TGTGCCAGCAGTACACCTACTGTCTTAGCCTACGAGCAGTACTTC.

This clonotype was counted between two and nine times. Here the CDR3 DNA reads TGCGCCAGCAGCAGGCAGGTATCGGTGGGAGGGGCCAACGTCCTGACTTTC. Protein: CASSRQVSVGGANVLTF. J is TRBJ2-6 and V is TRBV5-1; D unresolved. With 4 bases removed from V and 4 bases from J, the gap between germline ends came to 18 bases. The germline gives CDR1 SGHRS, CDR2 YFSETQ. CDR3 length: 17 residues. Filled out from reference TRBV5-1 and TRBJ2-6, the complete variable domain reads KAGVTQTPRYLIKTRGQQVTLSCSPISGHRSVSWYQQTPGQGLQFLFEYFSETQRNKGNFPGRFSGRQFSNSRSEMNVSTLELGDSALYLCASSRQVSVGGANVLTFGAGSRLTVL.

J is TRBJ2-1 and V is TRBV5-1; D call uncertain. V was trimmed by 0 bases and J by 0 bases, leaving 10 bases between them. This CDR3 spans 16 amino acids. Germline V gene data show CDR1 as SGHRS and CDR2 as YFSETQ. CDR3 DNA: TGCGCCAGCAGCTTGGCTTCGTACAGCTCCTACAATGAGCAGTTCTTC. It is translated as CASSLASYSSYNEQFF.

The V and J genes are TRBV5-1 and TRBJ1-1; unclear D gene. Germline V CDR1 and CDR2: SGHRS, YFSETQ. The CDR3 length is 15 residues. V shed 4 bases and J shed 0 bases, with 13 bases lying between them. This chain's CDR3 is CASSLGSTLNTEAFF. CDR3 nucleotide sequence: TGCGCCAGCAGCCTTGGGAGTACTTTGAACACTGAAGCTTTCTTT.

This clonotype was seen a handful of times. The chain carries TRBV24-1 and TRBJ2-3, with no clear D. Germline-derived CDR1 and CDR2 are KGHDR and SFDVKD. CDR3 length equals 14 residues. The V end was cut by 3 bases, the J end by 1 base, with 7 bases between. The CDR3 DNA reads TGTGCCACCAGTGATACGGACGGCACAGATACGCAGTATTTT. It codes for CATSDTDGTDTQYF.

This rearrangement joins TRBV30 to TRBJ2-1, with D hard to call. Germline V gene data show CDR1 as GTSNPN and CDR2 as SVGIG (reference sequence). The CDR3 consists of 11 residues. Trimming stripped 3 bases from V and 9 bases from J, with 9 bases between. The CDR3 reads CAWSDVVEQFF. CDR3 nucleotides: TGTGCCTGGAGCGACGTGGTTGAGCAGTTCTTC.

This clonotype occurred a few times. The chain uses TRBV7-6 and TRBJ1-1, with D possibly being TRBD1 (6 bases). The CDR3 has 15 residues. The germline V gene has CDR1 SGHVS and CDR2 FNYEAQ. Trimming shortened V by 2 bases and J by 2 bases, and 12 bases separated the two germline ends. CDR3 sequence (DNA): TGTGCCAGCAGCTTAATAGCGGACAGAAACACTGAAGCTTTCTTT. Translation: CASSLIADRNTEAFF.

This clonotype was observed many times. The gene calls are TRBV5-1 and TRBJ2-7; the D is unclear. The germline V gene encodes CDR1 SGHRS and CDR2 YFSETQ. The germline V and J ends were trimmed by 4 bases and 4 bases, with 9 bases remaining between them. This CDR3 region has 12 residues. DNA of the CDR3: TGCGCCAGCAGCGATCAACCATACGAGCAGTACTTC. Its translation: CASSDQPYEQYF.

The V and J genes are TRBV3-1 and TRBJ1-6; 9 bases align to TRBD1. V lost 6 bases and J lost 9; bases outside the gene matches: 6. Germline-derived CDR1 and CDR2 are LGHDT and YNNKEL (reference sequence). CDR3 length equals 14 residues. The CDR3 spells CASRRTGERSPLHF. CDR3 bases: TGTGCCAGCAGACGGACAGGGGAGCGTTCACCCCTCCACTTT.

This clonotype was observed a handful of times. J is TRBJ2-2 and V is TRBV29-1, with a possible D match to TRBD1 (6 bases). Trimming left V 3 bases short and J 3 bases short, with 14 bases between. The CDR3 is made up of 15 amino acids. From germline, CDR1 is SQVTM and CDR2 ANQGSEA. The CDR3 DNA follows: TGCAGCGTTGACTCCGCAGGGGAGTACACCGGGGAGCTGTTTTTT. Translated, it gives CSVDSAGEYTGELFF.

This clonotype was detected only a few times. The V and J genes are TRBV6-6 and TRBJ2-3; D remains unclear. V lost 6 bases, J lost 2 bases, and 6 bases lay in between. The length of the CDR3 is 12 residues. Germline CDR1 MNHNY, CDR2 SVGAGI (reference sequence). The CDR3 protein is CASRPPTDTQYF. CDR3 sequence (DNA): TGTGCCAGCAGACCCCCCACAGATACGCAGTATTTT.

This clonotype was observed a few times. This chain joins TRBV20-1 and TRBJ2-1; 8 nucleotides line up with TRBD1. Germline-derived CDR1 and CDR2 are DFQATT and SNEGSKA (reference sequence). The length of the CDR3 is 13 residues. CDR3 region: CSLGTGGYNEQFF. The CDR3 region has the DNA TGCAGCTTAGGGACAGGAGGGTACAATGAGCAGTTCTTC.